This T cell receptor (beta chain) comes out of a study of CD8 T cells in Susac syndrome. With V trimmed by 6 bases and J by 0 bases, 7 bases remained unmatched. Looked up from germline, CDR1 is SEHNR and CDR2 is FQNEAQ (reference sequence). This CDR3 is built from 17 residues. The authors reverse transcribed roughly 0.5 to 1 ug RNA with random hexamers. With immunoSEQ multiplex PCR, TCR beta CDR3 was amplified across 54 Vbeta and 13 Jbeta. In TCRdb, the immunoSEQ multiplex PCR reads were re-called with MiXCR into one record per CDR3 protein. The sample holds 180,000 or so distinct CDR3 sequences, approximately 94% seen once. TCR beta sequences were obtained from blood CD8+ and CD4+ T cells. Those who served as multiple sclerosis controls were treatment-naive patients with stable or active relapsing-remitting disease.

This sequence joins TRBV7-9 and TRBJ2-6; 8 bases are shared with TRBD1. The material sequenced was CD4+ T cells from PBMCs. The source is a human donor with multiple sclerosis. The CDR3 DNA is TGTGCCAGCAGGGACAGGGCCTCGGGCTCTGGGGCCAACGTCCTGACTTTC. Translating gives CASRDRASGSGANVLTF.